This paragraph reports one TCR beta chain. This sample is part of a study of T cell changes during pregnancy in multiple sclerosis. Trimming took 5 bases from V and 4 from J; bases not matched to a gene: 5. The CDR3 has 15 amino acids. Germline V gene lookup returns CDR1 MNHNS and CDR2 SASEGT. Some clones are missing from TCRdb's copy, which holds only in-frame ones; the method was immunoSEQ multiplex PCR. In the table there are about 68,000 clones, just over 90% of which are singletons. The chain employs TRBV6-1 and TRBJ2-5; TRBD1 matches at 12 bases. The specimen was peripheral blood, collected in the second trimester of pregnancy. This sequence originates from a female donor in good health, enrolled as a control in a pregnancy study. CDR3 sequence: CASSRGTGGRETQYF. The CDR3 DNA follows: TGTGCCAGCAGTCGAGGGACAGGGGGCAGAGAGACCCAGTACTTC.